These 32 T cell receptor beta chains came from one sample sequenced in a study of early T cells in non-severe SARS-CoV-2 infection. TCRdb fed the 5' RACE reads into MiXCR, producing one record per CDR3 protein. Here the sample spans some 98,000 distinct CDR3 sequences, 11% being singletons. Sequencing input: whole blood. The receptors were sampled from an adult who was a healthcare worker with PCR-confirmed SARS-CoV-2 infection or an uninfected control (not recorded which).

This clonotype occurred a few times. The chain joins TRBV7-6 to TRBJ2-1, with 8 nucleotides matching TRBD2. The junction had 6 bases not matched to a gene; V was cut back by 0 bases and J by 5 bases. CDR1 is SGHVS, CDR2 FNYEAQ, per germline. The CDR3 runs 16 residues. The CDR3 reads CASSLAPAGVNNEQFF. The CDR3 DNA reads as TGTGCCAGCAGCTTAGCTCCAGCGGGAGTAAACAATGAGCAGTTCTTC.

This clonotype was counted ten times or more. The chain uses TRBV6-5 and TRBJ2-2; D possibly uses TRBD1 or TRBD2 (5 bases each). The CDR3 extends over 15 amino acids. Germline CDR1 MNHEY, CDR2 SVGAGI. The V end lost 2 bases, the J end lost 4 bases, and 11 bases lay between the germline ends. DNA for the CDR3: TGTGCCAGCAGTTACGGGACGGTTTTCACCGGGGAGCTGTTTTTT. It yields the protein CASSYGTVFTGELFF.

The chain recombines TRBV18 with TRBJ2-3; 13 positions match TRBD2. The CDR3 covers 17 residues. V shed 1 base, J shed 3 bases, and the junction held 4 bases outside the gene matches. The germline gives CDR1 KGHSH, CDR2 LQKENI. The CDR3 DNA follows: TGTGCCAGCTCACCACGGACTAGCGGGAGAAGTACAGATACGCAGTATTTT. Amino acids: CASSPRTSGRSTDTQYF.

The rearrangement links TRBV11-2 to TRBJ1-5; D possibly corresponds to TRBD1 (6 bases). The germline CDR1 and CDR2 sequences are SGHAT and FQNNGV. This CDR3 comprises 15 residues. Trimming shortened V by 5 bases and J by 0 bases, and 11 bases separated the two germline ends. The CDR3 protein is CASSTGIYSNQPQHF. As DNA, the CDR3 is TGTGCCAGCAGCACAGGGATCTATAGCAATCAGCCCCAGCATTTT. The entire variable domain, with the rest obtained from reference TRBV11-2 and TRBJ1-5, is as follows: EAGVAQSPRYKIIEKRQSVAFWCNPISGHATLYWYQQILGQGPKLLIQFQNNGVVDDSQLPKDRFSAERLKGVDSTLKIQPAKLEDSAVYLCASSTGIYSNQPQHFGDGTRLSIL.

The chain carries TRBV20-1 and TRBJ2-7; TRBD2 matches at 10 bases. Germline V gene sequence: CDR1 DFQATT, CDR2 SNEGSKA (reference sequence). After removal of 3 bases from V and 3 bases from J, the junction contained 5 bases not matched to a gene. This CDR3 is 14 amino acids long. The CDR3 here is CSARGLATNYEQYF. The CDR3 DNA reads TGCAGTGCTAGGGGACTAGCGACGAACTACGAGCAGTACTTC.

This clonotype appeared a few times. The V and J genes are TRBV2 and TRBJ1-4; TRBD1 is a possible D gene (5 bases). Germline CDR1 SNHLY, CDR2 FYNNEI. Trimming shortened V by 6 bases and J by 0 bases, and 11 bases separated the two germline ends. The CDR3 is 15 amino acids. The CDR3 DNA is TGTGCCAGCAGGGCGGACACAACAACTAATGAAAAACTGTTTTTT. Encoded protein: CASRADTTTNEKLFF.

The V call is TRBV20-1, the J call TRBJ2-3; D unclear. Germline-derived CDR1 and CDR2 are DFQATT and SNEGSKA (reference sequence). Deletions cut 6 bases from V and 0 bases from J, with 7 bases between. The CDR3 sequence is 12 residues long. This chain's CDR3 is CSAEDSTDTQYF. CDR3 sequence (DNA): TGCAGTGCCGAGGACAGCACAGATACGCAGTATTTT.

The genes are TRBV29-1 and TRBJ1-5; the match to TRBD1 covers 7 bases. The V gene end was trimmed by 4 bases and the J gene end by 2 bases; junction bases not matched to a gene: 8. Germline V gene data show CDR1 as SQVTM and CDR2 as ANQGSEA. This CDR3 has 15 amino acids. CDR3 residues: CSVGQGGRGNQPQHF. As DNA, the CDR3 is TGCAGCGTTGGGCAGGGGGGTAGAGGCAATCAGCCCCAGCATTTT.

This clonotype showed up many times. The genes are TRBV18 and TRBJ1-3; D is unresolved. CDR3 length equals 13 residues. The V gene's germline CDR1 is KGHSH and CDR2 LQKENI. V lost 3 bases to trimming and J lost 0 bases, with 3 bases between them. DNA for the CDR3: TGTGCCAGCTCACCCCCCTCTGGAAACACCATATATTTT. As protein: CASSPPSGNTIYF.

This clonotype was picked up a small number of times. CDR3 sequence: CASSVPPNYGYTF. The CDR3 bases are TGTGCCAGCAGCGTACCCCCTAACTATGGCTACACCTTC. This chain joins TRBV28 and TRBJ1-2; no firm D call. The ends were cut back, 6 bases at V and 0 bases at J, with 8 bases in the middle. CDR3 length: 13 residues. Germline lookup yields CDR1 MDHEN and CDR2 SYDVKM.

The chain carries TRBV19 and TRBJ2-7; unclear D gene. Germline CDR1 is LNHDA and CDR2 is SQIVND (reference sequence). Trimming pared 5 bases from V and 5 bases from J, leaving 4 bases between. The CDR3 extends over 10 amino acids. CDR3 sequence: CASSGHEQYF. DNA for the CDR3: TGTGCCAGTAGTGGCCACGAGCAGTACTTC.

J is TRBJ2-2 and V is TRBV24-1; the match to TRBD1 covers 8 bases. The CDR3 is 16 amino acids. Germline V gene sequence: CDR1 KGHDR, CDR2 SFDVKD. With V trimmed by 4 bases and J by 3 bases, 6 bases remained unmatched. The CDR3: CATSDPTGVDTGELFF. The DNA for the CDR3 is TGTGCCACCAGTGACCCGACAGGGGTCGACACCGGGGAGCTGTTTTTT.

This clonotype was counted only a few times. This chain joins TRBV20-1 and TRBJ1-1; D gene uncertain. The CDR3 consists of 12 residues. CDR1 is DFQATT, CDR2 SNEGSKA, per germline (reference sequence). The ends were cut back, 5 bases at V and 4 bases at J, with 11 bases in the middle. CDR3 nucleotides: TGCAGTGCTTCTAAACTGGGCACTGAAGCTTTCTTT. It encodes CSASKLGTEAFF.

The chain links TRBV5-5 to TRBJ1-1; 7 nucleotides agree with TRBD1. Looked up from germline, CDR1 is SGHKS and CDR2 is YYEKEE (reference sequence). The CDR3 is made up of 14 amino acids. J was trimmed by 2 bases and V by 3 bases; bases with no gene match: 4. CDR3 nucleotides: TGTGCCAGCAGCTGGGGACAGTCCAACACTGAAGCTTTCTTT. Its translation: CASSWGQSNTEAFF. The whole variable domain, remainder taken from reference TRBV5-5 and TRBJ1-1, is DAGVTQSPTHLIKTRGQQVTLRCSPISGHKSVSWYQQVLGQGPQFIFQYYEKEERGRGNFPDRFSARQFPNYSSELNVNALLLGDSALYLCASSWGQSNTEAFFGQGTRLTVV.

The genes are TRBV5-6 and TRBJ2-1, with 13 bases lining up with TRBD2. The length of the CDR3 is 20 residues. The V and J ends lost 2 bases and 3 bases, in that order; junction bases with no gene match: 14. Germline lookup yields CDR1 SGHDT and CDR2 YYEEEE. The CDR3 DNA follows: TGTGCCAGCAGCTTTGTATGGACTAGCGGGAGTACGGTGGGCTACAATGAGCAGTTCTTC. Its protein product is CASSFVWTSGSTVGYNEQFF.

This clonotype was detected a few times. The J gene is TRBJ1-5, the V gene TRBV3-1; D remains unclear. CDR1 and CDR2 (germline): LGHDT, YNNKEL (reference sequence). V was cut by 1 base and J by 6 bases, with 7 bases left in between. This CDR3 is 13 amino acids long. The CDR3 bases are TGTGCCAGCAGCCAAGTAGGTAGTCAGCCCCAGCATTTT. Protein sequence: CASSQVGSQPQHF.

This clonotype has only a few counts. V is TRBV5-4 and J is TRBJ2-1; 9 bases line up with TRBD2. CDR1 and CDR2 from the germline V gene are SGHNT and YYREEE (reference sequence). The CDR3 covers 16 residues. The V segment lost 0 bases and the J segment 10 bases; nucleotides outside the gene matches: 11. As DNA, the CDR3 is TGTGCCAGCAGCTTGGTATTCGGGCTAGCGGGAAGCGAGCAGTTCTTC. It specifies CASSLVFGLAGSEQFF.

CDR3 in amino acids: CASSHAETDTQYF. The CDR3 region has the DNA TGTGCCAGCAGCCATGCGGAAACAGATACGCAGTATTTT. The chain combines TRBV4-2 with TRBJ2-3, with D uncertain. The ends were cut back, 3 bases at V and 3 bases at J, with 7 bases in the middle. Looked up from germline, CDR1 is LGHNA and CDR2 is YNFKEQ. The CDR3 spans 13 residues.

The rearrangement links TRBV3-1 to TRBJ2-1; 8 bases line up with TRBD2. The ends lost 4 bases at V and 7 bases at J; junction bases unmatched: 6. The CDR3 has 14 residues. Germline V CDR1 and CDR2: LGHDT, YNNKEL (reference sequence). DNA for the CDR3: TGTGCCAGCAGCCCGGGAGGGTCCGGGAATGAGCAGTTCTTC. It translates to CASSPGGSGNEQFF.

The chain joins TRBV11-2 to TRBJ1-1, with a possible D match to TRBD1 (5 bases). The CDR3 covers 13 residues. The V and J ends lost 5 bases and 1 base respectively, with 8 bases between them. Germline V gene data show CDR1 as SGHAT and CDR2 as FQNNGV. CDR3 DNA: TGTGCCAGCAGCCGGGGGACGAACACTGAAGCTTTCTTT. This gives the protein CASSRGTNTEAFF.

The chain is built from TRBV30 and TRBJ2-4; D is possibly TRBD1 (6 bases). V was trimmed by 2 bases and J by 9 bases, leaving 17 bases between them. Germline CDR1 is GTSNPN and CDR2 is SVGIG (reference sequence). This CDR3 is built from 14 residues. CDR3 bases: TGTGCCTGGAGTTACAAGTCAGGGGTGGGCATTCAGTACTTC. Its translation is CAWSYKSGVGIQYF.

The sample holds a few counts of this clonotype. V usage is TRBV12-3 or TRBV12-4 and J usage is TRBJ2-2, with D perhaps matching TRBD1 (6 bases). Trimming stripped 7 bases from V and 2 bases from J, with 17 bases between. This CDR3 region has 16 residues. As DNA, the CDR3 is TGTGCCAGCACCAAGGTCGGGACACTTAACACCGGGGAGCTGTTTTTT. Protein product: CASTKVGTLNTGELFF.

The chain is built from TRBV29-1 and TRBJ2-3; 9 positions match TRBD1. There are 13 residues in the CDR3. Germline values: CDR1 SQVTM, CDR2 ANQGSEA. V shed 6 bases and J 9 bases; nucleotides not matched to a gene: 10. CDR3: CSVAPGQGGTQYF. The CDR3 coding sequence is TGCAGCGTCGCACCGGGACAGGGCGGAACGCAGTATTTT.

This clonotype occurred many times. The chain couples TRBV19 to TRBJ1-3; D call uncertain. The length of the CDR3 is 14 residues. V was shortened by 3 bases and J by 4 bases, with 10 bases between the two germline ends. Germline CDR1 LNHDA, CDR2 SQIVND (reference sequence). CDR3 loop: CASSIWGFGNTIYF. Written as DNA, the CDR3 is TGTGCCAGTAGTATTTGGGGATTCGGAAACACCATATATTTT.

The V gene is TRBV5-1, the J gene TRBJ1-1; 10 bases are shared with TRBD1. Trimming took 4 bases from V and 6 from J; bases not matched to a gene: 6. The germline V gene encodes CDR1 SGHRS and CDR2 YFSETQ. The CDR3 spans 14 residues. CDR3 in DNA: TGCGCCAGCAGCCCGGACAGGGGGGCTCCTGAAGCTTTCTTT. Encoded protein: CASSPDRGAPEAFF.

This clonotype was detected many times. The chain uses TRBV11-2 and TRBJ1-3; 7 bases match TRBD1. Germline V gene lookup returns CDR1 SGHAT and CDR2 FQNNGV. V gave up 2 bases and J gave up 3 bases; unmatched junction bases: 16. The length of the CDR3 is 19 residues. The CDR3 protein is CASSLSIYGDRDYGNTIYF. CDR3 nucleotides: TGTGCCAGCAGCTTAAGCATTTACGGAGACAGGGACTATGGAAACACCATATATTTT.

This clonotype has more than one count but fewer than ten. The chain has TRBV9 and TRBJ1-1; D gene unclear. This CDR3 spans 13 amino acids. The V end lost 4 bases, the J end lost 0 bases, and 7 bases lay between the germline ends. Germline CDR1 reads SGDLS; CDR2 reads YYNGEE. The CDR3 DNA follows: TGTGCCAGCAGCCCTTGGTTGAACACTGAAGCTTTCTTT. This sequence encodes CASSPWLNTEAFF.

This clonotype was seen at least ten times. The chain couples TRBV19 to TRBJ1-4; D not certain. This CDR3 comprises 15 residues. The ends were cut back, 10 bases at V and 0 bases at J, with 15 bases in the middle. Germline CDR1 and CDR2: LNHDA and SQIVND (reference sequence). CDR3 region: CATQYRGATNEKLFF. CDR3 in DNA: TGTGCCACCCAATACCGGGGTGCAACTAATGAAAAACTGTTTTTT.

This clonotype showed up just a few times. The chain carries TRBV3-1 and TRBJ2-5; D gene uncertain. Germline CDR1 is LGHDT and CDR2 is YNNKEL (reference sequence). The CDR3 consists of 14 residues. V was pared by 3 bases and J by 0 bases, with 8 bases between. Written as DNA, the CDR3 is TGTGCCAGCAGCCAGAGAGCGTACCAAGAGACCCAGTACTTC. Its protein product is CASSQRAYQETQYF.

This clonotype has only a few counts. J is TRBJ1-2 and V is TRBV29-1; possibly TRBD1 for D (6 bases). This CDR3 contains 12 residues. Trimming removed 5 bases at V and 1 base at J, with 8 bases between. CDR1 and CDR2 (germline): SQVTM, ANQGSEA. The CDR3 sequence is CSVLRGNYGYTF. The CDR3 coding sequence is TGCAGCGTTCTCAGGGGTAACTATGGCTACACCTTC.

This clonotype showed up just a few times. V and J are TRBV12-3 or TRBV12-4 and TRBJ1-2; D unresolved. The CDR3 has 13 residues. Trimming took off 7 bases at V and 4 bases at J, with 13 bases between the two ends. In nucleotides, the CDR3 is TGTGCCAGCACCCGGGTTGGCCGCTATGGCTACACCTTC. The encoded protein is CASTRVGRYGYTF.

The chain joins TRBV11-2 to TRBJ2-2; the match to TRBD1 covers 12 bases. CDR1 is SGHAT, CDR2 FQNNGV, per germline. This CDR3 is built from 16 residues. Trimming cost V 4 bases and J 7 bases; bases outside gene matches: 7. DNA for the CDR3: TGTGCCAGCAGCTCACTGGGACAGGGGGCCGGCGGGGAGCTGTTTTTT. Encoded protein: CASSSLGQGAGGELFF.